Following are 15 T cell receptor beta chains from one sample sequenced in a study of vaccination effects on CD4 cells after COVID-19. Repertoires were generated with immunoSEQ multiplex PCR, while TCRdb's copy carries only in-frame clones and drops some. The table has approximately 87,000 clones, around 70% seen once. Their antigens remain unidentified. Antigen-specific CD4+ T cells expanded by the ViraFEST assay with viral peptide pools were then sequenced. An approximately 10-day culture period preceded the isolation of CD4+ T cells. The sequencing used CD4+ T cells from PBMCs cultured with HCoV-229E spike peptides, collected before COVID-19 vaccination. These receptors came from a human donor who received a COVID-19 vaccine.

The J gene is TRBJ2-1, the V gene TRBV5-6; the D is unclear. The CDR3 totals 12 residues. Germline CDR1 is SGHDT and CDR2 is YYEEEE. The V end lost 0 bases, the J end lost 7 bases, and 5 bases lay between the germline ends. The CDR3 bases are TGTGCCAGCAGCTTGGTCCGGAATGAGCAGTTCTTC. Its protein is CASSLVRNEQFF.

This rearrangement joins TRBV24-1 to TRBJ2-3; 8 bases are a match to TRBD1. Germline CDR1 and CDR2: KGHDR and SFDVKD. The CDR3 contains 14 residues. The J segment lost 5 bases and the V segment lost 4 bases, leaving 4 bases of the junction unmatched. CDR3 protein: CATSEQGGRDTQYF. DNA for the CDR3: TGTGCCACCAGTGAACAGGGGGGAAGAGATACGCAGTATTTT.

This clone was observed a handful of times. J is TRBJ1-1 and V is TRBV10-1; D remains ambiguous. The length of the CDR3 is 14 residues. Trimming shortened V by 0 bases and J by 9 bases, and 14 bases separated the two germline ends. From germline, CDR1 is WNHNN and CDR2 SYGVQD (reference sequence). The CDR3 DNA is TGCGCCAGCAGTGAGTCCTCTACGCTGACTCAAGCTTTCTTT. Residues: CASSESSTLTQAFF.

V usage is TRBV5-4 and J usage is TRBJ2-2, with D uncertain. Germline CDR1 reads SGHNT; CDR2 reads YYREEE (reference sequence). CDR3 size: 13 residues. V was shortened by 0 bases and J by 7 bases, with 7 bases between the two germline ends. The CDR3 coding sequence is TGTGCCAGCAGCTTGGCTGGGGTCGGGGAGCTGTTTTTT. It specifies CASSLAGVGELFF.

The chain couples TRBV30 to TRBJ1-1, with 12 bases fitting TRBD1. This CDR3 is built from 15 residues. The germline gives CDR1 GTSNPN, CDR2 SVGIG (reference sequence). The V segment lost 5 bases and the J segment 11 bases; nucleotides outside the gene matches: 15. CDR3 in DNA: TGTGCCTGGGGGGACGGGACAGGGGGCAGGAAGGAGGCTTTCTTT. This translates into CAWGDGTGGRKEAFF.

The V call is TRBV9, the J call TRBJ2-5, with 9 bases aligning to TRBD2. Germline CDR1 reads SGDLS; CDR2 reads YYNGEE. V gave up 0 bases and J gave up 2 bases; unmatched junction bases: 11. The CDR3 extends over 18 amino acids. The CDR3 protein is CASSVGGSGGSSQETQYF. The CDR3 region has the DNA TGTGCCAGCAGCGTAGGAGGTAGCGGGGGCTCGAGTCAAGAGACCCAGTACTTC.

J is TRBJ2-1 and V is TRBV2, with TRBD2 matching over 8 bases. The CDR3 runs to 15 residues. V lost 4 bases, J lost 5 bases, and 7 bases stayed unmatched. Looked up from germline, CDR1 is SNHLY and CDR2 is FYNNEI. The CDR3: CASSVTSGGHNEQFF. For the CDR3, the DNA is TGTGCCAGCAGTGTGACCAGCGGGGGACACAATGAGCAGTTCTTC.

The V and J genes are TRBV5-8 and TRBJ1-1, with 7 bases fitting TRBD1. The CDR3 consists of 13 residues. V lost 5 bases to trimming and J lost 1 base; unmatched junction nucleotides: 2. CDR1 is SGHTS, CDR2 YDEGEE, per germline. The CDR3 loop reads CASRRTGNTEAFF. The CDR3 DNA reads as TGTGCCAGCAGGCGGACAGGGAACACTGAAGCTTTCTTT.

This chain uses TRBV7-9 with TRBJ1-2; tentative D call: TRBD1 (5 bases). Trimming pared 2 bases from V and 6 bases from J, leaving 10 bases between. Germline loops: CDR1 SEHNR, CDR2 FQNEAQ (reference sequence). The CDR3 is 13 amino acids. This chain's CDR3 is CASSLPGTHGYTF. CDR3 DNA: TGTGCCAGCAGCTTACCAGGGACTCATGGCTACACCTTC.

V usage is TRBV6-1 and J usage is TRBJ1-5, with D perhaps matching TRBD1 (5 bases). Trimming shortened V by 3 bases and J by 4 bases, and 16 bases separated the two germline ends. The CDR3 contains 16 residues. Germline V gene lookup returns CDR1 MNHNS and CDR2 SASEGT. The CDR3 spells CASSEGWRGWNQPQHF. In nucleotides, the CDR3 is TGTGCCAGCAGTGAGGGGTGGCGGGGGTGGAATCAGCCCCAGCATTTT.

The V call is TRBV5-8, the J call TRBJ1-5; D is undetermined. The germline V and J ends were trimmed by 1 base and 7 bases, with 9 bases remaining between them. The CDR3 runs 13 residues. Germline CDR1 reads SGHTS; CDR2 reads YDEGEE. CDR3 DNA: TGTGCCAGCAGCTTGAAGGGCGGGCAGCCCCAGCATTTT. It is translated as CASSLKGGQPQHF.

This clone was seen only a few times. The chain joins TRBV7-3 to TRBJ2-2, with 7 bases aligning to TRBD1. Germline CDR1 SGHTA, CDR2 FQGTGA. J lost 2 bases, V lost 5 bases, and 2 bases had no gene match. This CDR3 contains 14 residues. In DNA form, the CDR3 reads TGTGCCAGCAGCCGGGACAGAAACACCGGGGAGCTGTTTTTT. Translated: CASSRDRNTGELFF.

This chain uses TRBV27 with TRBJ2-2, with TRBD1 matching 8 bases. With V trimmed by 3 bases and J by 2 bases, 14 bases remained unmatched. The CDR3 is 19 amino acids. From germline, CDR1 is MNHEY and CDR2 SMNVEV (reference sequence). The CDR3 DNA sequence: TGTGCCAGCAGTTTGTGGACCGGGACAGGACTGCCCAACACCGGGGAGCTGTTTTTT. Protein sequence: CASSLWTGTGLPNTGELFF.

The chain links TRBV28 to TRBJ2-4; no reliable D call. The length of the CDR3 is 15 residues. CDR1 is MDHEN and CDR2 is SYDVKM in the germline V gene. Between the trimmed V and J ends, which lost 1 base and 4 bases, there was a span of 11 bases. For the CDR3, the DNA is TGTGCCAGCAGTTTATCTTGGCAGGCAAAAAACATTCAGTACTTC. Translated: CASSLSWQAKNIQYF.

V usage is TRBV7-2 and J usage is TRBJ1-3, with D perhaps TRBD1 (6 bases). In germline, CDR1 is SGHTA, CDR2 FQGNSA. V dropped 6 bases and J dropped 2 bases, with 17 bases sitting between them. The CDR3 has 16 residues. In nucleotides, the CDR3 is TGTGCCAGCAGAGAACTACAGGGTCATCCTGGAAACACCATATATTTT. Translating gives CASRELQGHPGNTIYF.